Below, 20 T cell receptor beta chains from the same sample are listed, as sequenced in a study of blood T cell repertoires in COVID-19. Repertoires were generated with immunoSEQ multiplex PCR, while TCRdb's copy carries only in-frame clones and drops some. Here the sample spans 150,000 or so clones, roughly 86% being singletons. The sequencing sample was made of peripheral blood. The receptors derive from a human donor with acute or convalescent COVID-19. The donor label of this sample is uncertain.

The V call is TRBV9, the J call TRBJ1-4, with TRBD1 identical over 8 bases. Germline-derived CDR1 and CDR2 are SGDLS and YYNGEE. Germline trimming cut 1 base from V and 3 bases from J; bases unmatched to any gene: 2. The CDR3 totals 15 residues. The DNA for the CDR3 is TGTGCCAGCAGCGTACAGACAGGGGCTAATGAAAAACTGTTTTTT. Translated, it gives CASSVQTGANEKLFF. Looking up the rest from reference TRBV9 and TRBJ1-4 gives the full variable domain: DSGVTQTPKHLITATGQRVTLRCSPRSGDLSVYWYQQSLDQGLQFLIQYYNGEERAKGNILERFSAQQFPDLHSELNLSSLELGDSALYFCASSVQTGANEKLFFGSGTQLSVL.

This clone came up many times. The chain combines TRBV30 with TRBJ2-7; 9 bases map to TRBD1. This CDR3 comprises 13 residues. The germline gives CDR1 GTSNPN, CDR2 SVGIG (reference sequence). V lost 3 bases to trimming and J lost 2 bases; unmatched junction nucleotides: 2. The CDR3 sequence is CAWRGTGPYEQYF. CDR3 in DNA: TGTGCCTGGAGGGGGACAGGGCCCTACGAGCAGTACTTC.

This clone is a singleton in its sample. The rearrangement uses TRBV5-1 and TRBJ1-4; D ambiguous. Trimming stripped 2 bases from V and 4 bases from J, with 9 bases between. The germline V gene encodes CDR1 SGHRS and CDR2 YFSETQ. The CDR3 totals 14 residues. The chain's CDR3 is CASSFGRFNEKLFF. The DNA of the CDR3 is TGCGCCAGCAGCTTCGGCAGGTTTAATGAAAAACTGTTTTTT.

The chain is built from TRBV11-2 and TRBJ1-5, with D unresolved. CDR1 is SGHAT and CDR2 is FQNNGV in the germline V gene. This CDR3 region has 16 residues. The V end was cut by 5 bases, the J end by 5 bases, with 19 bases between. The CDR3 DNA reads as TGTGCCAGCAGCCCCAAGGGAGGACGGCCTTATCAGCCCCAGCATTTT. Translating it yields CASSPKGGRPYQPQHF.

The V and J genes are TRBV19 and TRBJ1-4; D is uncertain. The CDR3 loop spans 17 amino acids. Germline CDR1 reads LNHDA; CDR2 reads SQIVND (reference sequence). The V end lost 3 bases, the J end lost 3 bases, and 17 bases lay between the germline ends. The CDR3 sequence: CASSIPPSRGSNEKLFF. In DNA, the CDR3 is TGTGCCAGTAGTATCCCCCCCTCCAGAGGATCTAATGAAAAACTGTTTTTT.

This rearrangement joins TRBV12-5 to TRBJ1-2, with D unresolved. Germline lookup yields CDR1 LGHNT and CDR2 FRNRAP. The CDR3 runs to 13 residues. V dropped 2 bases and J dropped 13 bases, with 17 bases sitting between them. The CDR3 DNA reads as TGTGCTAGTGGTTTGCTACCCCCTGGGAGAGTCACCTTC. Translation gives CASGLLPPGRVTF. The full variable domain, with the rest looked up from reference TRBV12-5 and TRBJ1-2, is DARVTQTPRHKVTEMGQEVTMRCQPILGHNTVFWYRQTMMQGLELLAYFRNRAPLDDSGMPKDRFSAEMPDATLATLKIQPSEPRDSAVYFCASGLLPPGRVTFGSGTRLTVV.

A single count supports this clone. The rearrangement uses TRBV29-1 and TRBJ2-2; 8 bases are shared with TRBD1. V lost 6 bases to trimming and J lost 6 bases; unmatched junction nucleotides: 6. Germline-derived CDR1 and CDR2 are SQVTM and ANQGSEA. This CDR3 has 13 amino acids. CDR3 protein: CSVVYRGAGELFF. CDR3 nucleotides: TGCAGCGTCGTCTACAGGGGGGCCGGGGAGCTGTTTTTT.

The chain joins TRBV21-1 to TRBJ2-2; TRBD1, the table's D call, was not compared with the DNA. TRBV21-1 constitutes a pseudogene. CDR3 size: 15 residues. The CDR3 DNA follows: TGTGCCAGCAGAAAGGTGACAGGGGAAACCGGGGAGCTGTTTTTT. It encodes CASRKVTGETGELFF.

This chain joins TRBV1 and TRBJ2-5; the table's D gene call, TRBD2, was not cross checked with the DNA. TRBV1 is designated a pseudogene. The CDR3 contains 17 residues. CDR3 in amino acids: CTSSQDLTKAAQETQYF. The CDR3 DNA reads TGCACCAGCAGCCAAGACCTCACTAAGGCGGCCCAAGAGACCCAGTACTTC.

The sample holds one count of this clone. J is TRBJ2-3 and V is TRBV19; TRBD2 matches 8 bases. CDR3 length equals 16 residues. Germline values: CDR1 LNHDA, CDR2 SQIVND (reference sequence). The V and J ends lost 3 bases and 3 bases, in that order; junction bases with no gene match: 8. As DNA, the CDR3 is TGTGCCAGTAGTATTGAGCGGGGGAAGGGTACAGATACGCAGTATTTT. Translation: CASSIERGKGTDTQYF.

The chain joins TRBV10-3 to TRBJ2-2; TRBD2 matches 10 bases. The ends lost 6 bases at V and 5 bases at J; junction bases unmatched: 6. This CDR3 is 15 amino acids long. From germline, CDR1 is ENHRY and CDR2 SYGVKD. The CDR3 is CAISLNSGGTGELFF. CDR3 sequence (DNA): TGTGCCATCAGCTTGAATAGCGGGGGGACCGGGGAGCTGTTTTTT.

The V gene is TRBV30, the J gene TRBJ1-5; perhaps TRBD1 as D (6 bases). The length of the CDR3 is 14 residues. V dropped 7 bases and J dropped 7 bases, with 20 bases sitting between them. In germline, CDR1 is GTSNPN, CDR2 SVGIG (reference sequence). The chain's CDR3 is CASSRGGSQQPQHF. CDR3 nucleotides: TGTGCCTCTTCTAGGGGGGGCTCTCAGCAGCCCCAGCATTTT.

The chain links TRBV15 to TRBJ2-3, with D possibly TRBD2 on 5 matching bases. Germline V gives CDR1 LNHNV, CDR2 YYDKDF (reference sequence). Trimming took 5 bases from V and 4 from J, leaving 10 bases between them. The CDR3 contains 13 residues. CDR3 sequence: CATSSAEADTQYF. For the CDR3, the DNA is TGTGCCACCAGCTCAGCGGAGGCAGATACGCAGTATTTT.

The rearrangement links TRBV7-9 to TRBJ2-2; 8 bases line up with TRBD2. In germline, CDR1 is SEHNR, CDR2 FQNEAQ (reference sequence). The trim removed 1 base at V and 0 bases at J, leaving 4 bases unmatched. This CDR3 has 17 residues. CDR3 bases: TGTGCCAGCAGCTTAGGGAGCGGGGGCGCGAACACCGGGGAGCTGTTTTTT. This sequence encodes CASSLGSGGANTGELFF.

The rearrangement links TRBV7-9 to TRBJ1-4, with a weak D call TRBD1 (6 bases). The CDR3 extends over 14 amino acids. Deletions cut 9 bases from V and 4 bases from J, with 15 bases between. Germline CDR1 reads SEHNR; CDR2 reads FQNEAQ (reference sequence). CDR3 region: CASRAGASNEKLFF. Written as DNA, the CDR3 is TGTGCCAGTCGGGCAGGGGCTAGTAATGAAAAACTGTTTTTT.

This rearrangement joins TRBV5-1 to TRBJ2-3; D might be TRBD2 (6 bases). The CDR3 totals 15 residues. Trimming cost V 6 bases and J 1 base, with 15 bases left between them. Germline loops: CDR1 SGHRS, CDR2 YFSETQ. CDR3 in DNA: TGCGCCAGCACCAACGGGGGTAGCCGCACAGATACGCAGTATTTT. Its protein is CASTNGGSRTDTQYF.

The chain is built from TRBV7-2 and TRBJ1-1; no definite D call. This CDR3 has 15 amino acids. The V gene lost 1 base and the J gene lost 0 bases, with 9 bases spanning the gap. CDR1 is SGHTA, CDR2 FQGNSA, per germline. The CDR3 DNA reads TGTGCCAGCAGCTTAGTCGCCCACATGAACACTGAAGCTTTCTTT. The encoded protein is CASSLVAHMNTEAFF. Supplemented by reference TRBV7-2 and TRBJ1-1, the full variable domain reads GAGVSQSPSNKVTEKGKDVELRCDPISGHTALYWYRQSLGQGLEFLIYFQGNSAPDKSGLPSDRFSAERTGGSVSTLTIQRTQQEDSAVYLCASSLVAHMNTEAFFGQGTRLTVV.

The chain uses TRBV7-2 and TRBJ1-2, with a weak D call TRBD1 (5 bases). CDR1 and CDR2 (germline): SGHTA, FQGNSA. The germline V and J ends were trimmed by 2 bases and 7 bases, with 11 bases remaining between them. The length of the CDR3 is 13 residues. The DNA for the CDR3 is TGTGCCAGCAGCTTAAGCGGGGCGGGTGGCTACACCTTC. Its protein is CASSLSGAGGYTF.

This CDR3 reads CAISESRTGSGNTIYF. The CDR3 DNA reads as TGTGCCATCAGTGAGTCCCGGACAGGGTCTGGAAACACCATATATTTT. The chain recombines TRBV10-3 with TRBJ1-3, with 8 bases lining up with TRBD1. With V trimmed by 0 bases and J by 1 base, 2 bases remained unmatched. The length of the CDR3 is 16 residues. Germline CDR1 reads ENHRY; CDR2 reads SYGVKD.

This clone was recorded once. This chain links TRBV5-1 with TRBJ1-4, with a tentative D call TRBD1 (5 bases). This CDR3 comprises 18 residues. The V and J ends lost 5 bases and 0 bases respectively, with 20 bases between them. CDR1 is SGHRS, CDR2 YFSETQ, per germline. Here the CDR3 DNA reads TGCGCCAGCAGTCGTAGCTCCAGGGTCGGCGCAACTAATGAAAAACTGTTTTTT. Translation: CASSRSSRVGATNEKLFF.